This note documents a single T cell receptor beta chain sequence. This sample stems from a study of blood T cell repertoires in COVID-19. Study in general: Some COVID-19 samples were acute and others convalescent; all came from the United States, Italy and Spain.

TCRdb's table, derived via immunoSEQ multiplex PCR, lists solely in-frame clones and lacks some. The sample has roughly 200,000 clones; about nine tenths are singletons. The ends were cut back, 4 bases at V and 3 bases at J, with 16 bases in the middle. CDR3 length: 15 residues. In germline, CDR1 is LGHDT, CDR2 YNNKEL (reference sequence). The sequence was obtained from a woman in her 30s who had recovered from COVID-19. Sample: PBMCs or T cells enriched from blood (not recorded which). This sequence joins TRBV3-1 (or the pseudogene TRBV3-2) and TRBJ2-7; perhaps TRBD1 as D (6 bases). The CDR3, as DNA: TGTGCCAGCAGCCTTACTACCGGGACAAGCTACGAGCAGTACTTC. This sequence encodes CASSLTTGTSYEQYF.